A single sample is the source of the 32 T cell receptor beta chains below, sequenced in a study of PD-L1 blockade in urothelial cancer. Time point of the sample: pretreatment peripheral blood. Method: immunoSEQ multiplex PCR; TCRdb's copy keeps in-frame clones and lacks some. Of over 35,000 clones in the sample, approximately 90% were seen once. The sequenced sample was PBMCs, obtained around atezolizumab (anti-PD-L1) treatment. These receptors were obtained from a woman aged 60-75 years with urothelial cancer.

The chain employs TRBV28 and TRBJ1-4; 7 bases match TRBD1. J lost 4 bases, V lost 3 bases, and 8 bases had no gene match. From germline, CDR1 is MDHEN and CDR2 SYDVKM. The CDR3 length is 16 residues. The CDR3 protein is CASSLGRGPSNEKLFF. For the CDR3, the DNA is TGTGCCAGCAGTTTGGGAAGGGGGCCCAGTAATGAAAAACTGTTTTTT.

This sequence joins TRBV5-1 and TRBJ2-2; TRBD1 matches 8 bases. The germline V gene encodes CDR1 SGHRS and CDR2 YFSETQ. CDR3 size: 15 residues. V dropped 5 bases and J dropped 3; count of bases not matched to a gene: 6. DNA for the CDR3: TGCGCCAGCAGTGGACAGGGTAGGGACACCGGGGAGCTGTTTTTT. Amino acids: CASSGQGRDTGELFF. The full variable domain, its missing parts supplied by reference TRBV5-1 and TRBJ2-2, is KAGVTQTPRYLIKTRGQQVTLSCSPISGHRSVSWYQQTPGQGLQFLFEYFSETQRNKGNFPGRFSGRQFSNSRSEMNVSTLELGDSALYLCASSGQGRDTGELFFGEGSRLTVL.

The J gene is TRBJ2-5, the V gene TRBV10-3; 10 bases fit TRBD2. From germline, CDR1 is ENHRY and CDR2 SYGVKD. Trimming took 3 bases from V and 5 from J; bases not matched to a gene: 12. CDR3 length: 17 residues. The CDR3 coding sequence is TGTGCCATCAGTGATAGCTACGCTAGCGGGAGTTCTGAGACCCAGTACTTC. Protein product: CAISDSYASGSSETQYF.

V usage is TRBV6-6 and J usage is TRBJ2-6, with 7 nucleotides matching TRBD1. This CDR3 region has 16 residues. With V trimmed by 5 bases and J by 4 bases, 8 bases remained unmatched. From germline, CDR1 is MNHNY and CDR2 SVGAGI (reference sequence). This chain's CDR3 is CASSNPTGAGANVLTF. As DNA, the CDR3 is TGTGCCAGCAGTAACCCAACAGGGGCCGGGGCCAACGTCCTGACTTTC.

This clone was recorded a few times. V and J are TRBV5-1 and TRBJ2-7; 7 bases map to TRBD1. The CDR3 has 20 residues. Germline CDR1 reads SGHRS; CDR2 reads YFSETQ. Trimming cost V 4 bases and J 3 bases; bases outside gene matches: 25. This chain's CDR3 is CASSPKFGTVSGTENYEQYF. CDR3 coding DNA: TGCGCCAGCAGCCCGAAGTTTGGGACAGTATCCGGGACAGAGAACTACGAGCAGTACTTC.

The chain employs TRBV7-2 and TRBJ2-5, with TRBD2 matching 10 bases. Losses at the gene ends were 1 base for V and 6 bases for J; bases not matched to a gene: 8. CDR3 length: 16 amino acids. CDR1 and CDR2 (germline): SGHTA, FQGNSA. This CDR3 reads CASSLVASGRTKTQYF. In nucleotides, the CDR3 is TGTGCCAGCAGCTTAGTTGCTAGCGGGAGAACAAAGACCCAGTACTTC.

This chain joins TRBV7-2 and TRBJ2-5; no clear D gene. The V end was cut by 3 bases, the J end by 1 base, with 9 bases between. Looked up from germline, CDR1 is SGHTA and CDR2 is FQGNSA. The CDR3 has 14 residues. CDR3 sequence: CASSFLRFQETQYF. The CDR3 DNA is TGTGCCAGCAGCTTTCTAAGATTCCAAGAGACCCAGTACTTC.

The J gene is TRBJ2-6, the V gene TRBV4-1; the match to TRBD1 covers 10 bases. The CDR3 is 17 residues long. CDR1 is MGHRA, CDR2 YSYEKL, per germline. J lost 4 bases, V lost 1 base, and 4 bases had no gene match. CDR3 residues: CASSQATGGAGANVLTF. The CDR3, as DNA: TGCGCCAGCAGCCAAGCGACAGGGGGCGCAGGGGCCAACGTCCTGACTTTC.

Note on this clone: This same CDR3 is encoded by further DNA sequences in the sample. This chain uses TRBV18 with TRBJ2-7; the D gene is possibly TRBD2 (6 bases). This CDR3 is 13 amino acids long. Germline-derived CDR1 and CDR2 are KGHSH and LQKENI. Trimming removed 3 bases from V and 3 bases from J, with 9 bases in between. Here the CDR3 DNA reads TGTGCCAGCTCACCTCAGGGAGGCTACGAGCAGTACTTC. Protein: CASSPQGGYEQYF.

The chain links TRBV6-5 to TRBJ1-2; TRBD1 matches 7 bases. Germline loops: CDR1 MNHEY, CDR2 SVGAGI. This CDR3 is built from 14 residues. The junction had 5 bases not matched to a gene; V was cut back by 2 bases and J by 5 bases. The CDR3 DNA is TGTGCCAGCAGTTACCGCGGGACAGCATATGGCTACACCTTC. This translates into CASSYRGTAYGYTF.

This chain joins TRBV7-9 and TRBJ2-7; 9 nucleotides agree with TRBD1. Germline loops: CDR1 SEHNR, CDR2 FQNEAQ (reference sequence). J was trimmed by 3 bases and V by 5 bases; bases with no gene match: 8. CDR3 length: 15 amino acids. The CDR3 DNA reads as TGTGCCAGCAGCGCCCGGACAGGGGATCTCTACGAGCAGTACTTC. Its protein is CASSARTGDLYEQYF.

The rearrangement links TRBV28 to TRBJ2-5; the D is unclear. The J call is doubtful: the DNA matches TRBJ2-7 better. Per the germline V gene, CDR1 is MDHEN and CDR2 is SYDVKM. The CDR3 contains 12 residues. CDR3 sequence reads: CATQRYAYEQYF. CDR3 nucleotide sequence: TGTGCCACCCAGAGGTATGCCTACGAGCAGTACTTC.

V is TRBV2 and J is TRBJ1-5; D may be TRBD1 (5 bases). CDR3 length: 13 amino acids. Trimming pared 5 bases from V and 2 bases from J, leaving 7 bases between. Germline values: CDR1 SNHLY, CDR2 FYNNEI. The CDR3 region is CASSLQGNQPQHF. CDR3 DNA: TGTGCCAGCAGTTTACAGGGCAATCAGCCCCAGCATTTT. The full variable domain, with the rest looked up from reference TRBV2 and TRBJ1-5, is EPEVTQTPSHQVTQMGQEVILRCVPISNHLYFYWYRQILGQKVEFLVSFYNNEISEKSEIFDDQFSVERPDGSNFTLKIRSTKLEDSAMYFCASSLQGNQPQHFGDGTRLSIL.

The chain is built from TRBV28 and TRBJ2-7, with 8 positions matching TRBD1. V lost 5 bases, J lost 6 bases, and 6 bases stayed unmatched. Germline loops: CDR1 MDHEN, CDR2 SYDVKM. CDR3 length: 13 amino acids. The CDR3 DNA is TGTGCCAGCAGTCCCGGGACAGGATCCGAGCAGTACTTC. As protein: CASSPGTGSEQYF.

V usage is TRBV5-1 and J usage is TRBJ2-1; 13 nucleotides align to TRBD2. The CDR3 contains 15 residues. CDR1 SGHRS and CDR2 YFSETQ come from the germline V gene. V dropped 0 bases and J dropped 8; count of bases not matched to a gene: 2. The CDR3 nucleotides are TGCGCCAGCAGCTTGGGGACTAGCGGGAGTGATGAGCAGTTCTTC. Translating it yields CASSLGTSGSDEQFF.

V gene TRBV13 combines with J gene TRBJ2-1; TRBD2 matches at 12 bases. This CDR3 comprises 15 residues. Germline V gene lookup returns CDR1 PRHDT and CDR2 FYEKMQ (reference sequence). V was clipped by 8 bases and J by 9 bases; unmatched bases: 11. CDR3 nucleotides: TGTGCCAGCGCGAGACTAGCGGGAGTAGAAACTGAGCAGTTCTTC. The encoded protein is CASARLAGVETEQFF.

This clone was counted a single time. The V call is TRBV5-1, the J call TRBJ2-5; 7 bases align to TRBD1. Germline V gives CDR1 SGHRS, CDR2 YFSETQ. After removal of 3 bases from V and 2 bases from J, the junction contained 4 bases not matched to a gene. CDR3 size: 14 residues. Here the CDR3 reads CASSYRDRQETQYF. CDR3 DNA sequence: TGCGCCAGCAGCTACCGGGACAGACAAGAGACCCAGTACTTC.

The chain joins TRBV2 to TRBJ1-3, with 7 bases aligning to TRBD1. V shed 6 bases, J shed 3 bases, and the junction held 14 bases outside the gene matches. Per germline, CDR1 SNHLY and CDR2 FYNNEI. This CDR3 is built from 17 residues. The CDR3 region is CASRGNRQGSLGNTIYF. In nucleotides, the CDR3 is TGTGCCAGCAGAGGGAACCGACAGGGAAGCCTTGGAAACACCATATATTTT.

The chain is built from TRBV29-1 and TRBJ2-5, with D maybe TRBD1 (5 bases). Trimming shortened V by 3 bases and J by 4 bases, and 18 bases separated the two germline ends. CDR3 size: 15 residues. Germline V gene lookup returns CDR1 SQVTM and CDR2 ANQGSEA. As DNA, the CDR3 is TGCAGCGTTGAGCCCCGGGCAGGGATGGGAGAGACCCAGTACTTC. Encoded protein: CSVEPRAGMGETQYF.

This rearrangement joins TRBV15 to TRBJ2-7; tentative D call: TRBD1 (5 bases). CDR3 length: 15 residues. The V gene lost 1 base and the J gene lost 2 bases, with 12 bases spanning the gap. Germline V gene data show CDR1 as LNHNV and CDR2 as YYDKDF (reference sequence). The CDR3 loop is CATSRGTTLPYEQYF. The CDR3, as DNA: TGTGCCACCAGCAGAGGGACAACTTTACCCTACGAGCAGTACTTC.

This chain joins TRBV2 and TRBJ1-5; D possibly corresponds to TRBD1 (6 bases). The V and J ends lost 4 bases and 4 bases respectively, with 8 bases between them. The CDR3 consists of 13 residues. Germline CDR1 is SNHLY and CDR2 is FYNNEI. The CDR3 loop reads CASSATGNQPQHF. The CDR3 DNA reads TGTGCCAGCAGTGCCACAGGGAATCAGCCCCAGCATTTT. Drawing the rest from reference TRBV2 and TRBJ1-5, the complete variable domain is EPEVTQTPSHQVTQMGQEVILRCVPISNHLYFYWYRQILGQKVEFLVSFYNNEISEKSEIFDDQFSVERPDGSNFTLKIRSTKLEDSAMYFCASSATGNQPQHFGDGTRLSIL.

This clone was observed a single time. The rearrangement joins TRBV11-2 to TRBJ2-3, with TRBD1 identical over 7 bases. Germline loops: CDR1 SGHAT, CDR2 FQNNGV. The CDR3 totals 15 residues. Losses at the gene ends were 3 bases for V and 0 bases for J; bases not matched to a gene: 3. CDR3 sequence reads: CASSFRTGSTDTQYF. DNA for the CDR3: TGTGCCAGCAGCTTCCGGACAGGAAGCACAGATACGCAGTATTTT.

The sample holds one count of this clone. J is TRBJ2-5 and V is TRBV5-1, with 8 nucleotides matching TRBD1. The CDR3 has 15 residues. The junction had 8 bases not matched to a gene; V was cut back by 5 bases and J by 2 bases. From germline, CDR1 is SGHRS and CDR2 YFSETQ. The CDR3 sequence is CASSSGTGAQETQYF. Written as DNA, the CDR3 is TGCGCCAGCAGTTCTGGGACAGGAGCACAAGAGACCCAGTACTTC.

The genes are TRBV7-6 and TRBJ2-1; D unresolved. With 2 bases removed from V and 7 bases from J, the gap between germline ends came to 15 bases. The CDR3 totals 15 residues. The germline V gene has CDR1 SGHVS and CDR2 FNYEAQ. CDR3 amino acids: CASSLSHPRGNEQFF. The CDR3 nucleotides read TGTGCCAGCAGCTTATCACACCCACGAGGTAATGAGCAGTTCTTC.

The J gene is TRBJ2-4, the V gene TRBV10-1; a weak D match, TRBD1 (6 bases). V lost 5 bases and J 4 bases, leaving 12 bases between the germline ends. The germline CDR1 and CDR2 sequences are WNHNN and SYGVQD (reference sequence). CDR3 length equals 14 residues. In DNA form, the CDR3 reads TGCGCCAGCAGTTCCGCGGACAGTAAAAACATTCAGTACTTC. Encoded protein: CASSSADSKNIQYF.

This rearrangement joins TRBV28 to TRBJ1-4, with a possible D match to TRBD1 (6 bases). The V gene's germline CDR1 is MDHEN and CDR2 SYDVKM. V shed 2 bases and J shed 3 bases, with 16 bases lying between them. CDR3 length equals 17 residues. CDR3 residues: CASSLGGAYEANEKLFF. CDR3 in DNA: TGTGCCAGCAGTTTAGGGGGGGCCTACGAGGCTAATGAAAAACTGTTTTTT.

The CDR3 region has the DNA TGTGCCAGCAGCCAAGACAATAGCAATCAGCCCCAGCATTTT. Encoded protein: CASSQDNSNQPQHF. The chain carries TRBV4-2 and TRBJ1-5; D not resolved. This CDR3 region has 14 residues. The ends were cut back, 0 bases at V and 0 bases at J, with 3 bases in the middle. Germline V gene data show CDR1 as LGHNA and CDR2 as YNFKEQ.

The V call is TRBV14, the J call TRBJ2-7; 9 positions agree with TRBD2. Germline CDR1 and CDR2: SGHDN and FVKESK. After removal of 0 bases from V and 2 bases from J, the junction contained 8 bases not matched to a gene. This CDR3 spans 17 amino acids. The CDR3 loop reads CASSQDSLAGFAYEQYF. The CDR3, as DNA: TGTGCCAGCAGCCAAGACTCTCTAGCGGGGTTTGCCTACGAGCAGTACTTC.

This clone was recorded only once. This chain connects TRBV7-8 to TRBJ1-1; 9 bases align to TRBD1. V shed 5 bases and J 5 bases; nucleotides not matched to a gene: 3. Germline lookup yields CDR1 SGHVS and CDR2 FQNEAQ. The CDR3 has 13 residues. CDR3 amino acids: CASSKTGGTEAFF. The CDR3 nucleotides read TGTGCCAGCAGCAAGACAGGGGGGACTGAAGCTTTCTTT.

The DNA of the CDR3 is TGTGCCAGCAGCGTAGATTCAAGCGGGAGTATATACGAGCAGTACTTC. This codes for CASSVDSSGSIYEQYF. V is TRBV9 and J is TRBJ2-7; 8 nucleotides match TRBD2. The germline gives CDR1 SGDLS, CDR2 YYNGEE. This CDR3 contains 16 residues. V trimming: 0 bases; J trimming: 4 bases; junction bases outside the gene matches: 9.

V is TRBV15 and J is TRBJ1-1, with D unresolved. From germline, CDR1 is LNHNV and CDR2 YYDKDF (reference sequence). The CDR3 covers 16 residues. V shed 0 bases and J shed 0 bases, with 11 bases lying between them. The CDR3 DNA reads TGTGCCACCAGCAGAGAGGCGGGCTATGTGAACACTGAAGCTTTCTTT. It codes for CATSREAGYVNTEAFF. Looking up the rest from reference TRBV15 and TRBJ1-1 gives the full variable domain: DAMVIQNPRYQVTQFGKPVTLSCSQTLNHNVMYWYQQKSSQAPKLLFHYYDKDFNNEADTPDNFQSRRPNTSFCFLDIRSPGLGDTAMYLCATSREAGYVNTEAFFGQGTRLTVV.

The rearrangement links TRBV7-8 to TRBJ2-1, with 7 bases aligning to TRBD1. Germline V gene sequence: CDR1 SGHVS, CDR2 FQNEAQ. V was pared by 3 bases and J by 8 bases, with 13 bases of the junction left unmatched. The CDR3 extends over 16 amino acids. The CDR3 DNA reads TGTGCCAGCAGCTTTACCGGGACAGCATTGTCCGATGAGCAGTTCTTC. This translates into CASSFTGTALSDEQFF. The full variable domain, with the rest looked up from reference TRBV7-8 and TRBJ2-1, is GAGVSQSPRYKVAKRGQDVALRCDPISGHVSLFWYQQALGQGPEFLTYFQNEAQLDKSGLPSDRFFAERPEGSVSTLKIQRTQQEDSAVYLCASSFTGTALSDEQFFGPGTRLTVL.